One T cell receptor (beta chain) is described in this entry. These data come from a study of T cells in Graves' hyperthyroidism and ophthalmopathy. Disease lasting under 3 months, a NOSPECS grade of at least 4, and a Clinical Activity Score of at least 3 were features of the ophthalmopathy patients. RNA transcripts were the template for amplifying TCR beta CDR3 regions. The TCR CDR3 first-round RT-PCR relied on the HTBI primer set. TCRdb processed the multiplex PCR reads anew with MiXCR; each CDR3 protein has one entry. Of under 600,000 distinct CDR3 sequences detected, 16% appear once; the ten largest clones hold roughly 3%. Looked up from germline, CDR1 is KGHSH and CDR2 is LQKENI. This CDR3 has 13 residues. Trimming removed 8 bases from V and 0 bases from J, with 10 bases in between.

The sequenced material came from blood. The V and J genes are TRBV18 and TRBJ1-2; no reliable D call. The clonotype originates from a woman aged 35 to 49 with Graves' ophthalmopathy. The CDR3 DNA follows: TGTGCCAGCCCTCCAGCAGCTAACTATGGCTACACCTTC. Its protein is CASPPAANYGYTF. The full variable domain, completed using reference TRBV18 and TRBJ1-2, is NAGVMQNPRHLVRRRGQEARLRCSPMKGHSHVYWYRQLPEEGLKFMVYLQKENIIDESGMPKERFSAEFPKEGPSILRIQQVVRGDSAAYFCASPPAANYGYTFGSGTRLTVV.